This TCR beta chain came from a study of T cells in Graves' hyperthyroidism and ophthalmopathy (dated by TCRdb to between 2019 and 2020). Regarding the complete study: Peripheral blood was collected at initial diagnosis, before any treatment. After sampling, hyperthyroidism patients received methimazole starting at 30 mg daily, and ophthalmopathy patients received high-dose intravenous methylprednisolone. Thyroid tissue and blood T-cell repertoires from more than five Graves' hyperthyroidism patients were also compared in the study. TCR V-J signatures able to tell the groups apart were searched for in a discovery cohort of 90 to 100 patients, of whom more than 40 had Graves' ophthalmopathy and roughly 57 had stable Graves' hyperthyroidism. Prospective prediction of ophthalmopathy was tested in an independent validation cohort consisting of fewer than 20 hyperthyroidism patients and some 16 patients who later progressed to ophthalmopathy. According to the paper, TCR Vbeta CDR3 sequencing was carried out on some 130 peripheral blood samples, which came from approximately 43 ophthalmopathy, 75 to 80 hyperthyroidism and approximately 17 progressor patients. For training and testing, the approximately 92 patients in the discovery cohort were randomly divided in a 7:3 ratio. What the study reported, not specific to this receptor: A 13 V-J signature model separated ophthalmopathy from stable hyperthyroidism, with 87.88% sensitivity and approximately 81% specificity in cross-validation and 80%/75% in testing. During validation, the model predicted progression to ophthalmopathy a median of around six months ahead of onset, with more than 55% sensitivity and around 73% specificity. Most expanded thyroid clonotypes (frequency above 0.001) were also detected in blood, a finding suggesting that blood repertoires may reflect thyroid immune responses. Sample size was not statistically predetermined, and blinding of investigators to group allocation was not performed.

The TCR beta CDR3 regions were amplified from RNA transcripts. The TCR CDR3 was subjected to a first round of RT-PCR using the HTBI primer set and the Qiagen OneStep RT-PCR kit. Libraries were constructed in a second round of multiplex PCR, after which size selection and purification were carried out. The libraries were sequenced on an Illumina HiSeq2000 using paired-end 100 bp reads. Per the source publication's procedure: Raw data were processed with SOAPnuke, discarding reads with adapters, uncalled bases, mean Phred below 15, or no exact constant-primer or identifier match. COPE v1.2.5 was used to merge the high-quality paired reads, and each unique nucleotide sequence was defined as a clonotype. MiTCR v1.1 was used to align the clonotypes against IMGT TRBV, TRBD and TRBJ reference segments. Analysis was restricted to V-J combinations with a frequency above 0.0001, which covered about 99% of repertoires. The TCS score was defined as F50 (clonal expansion) divided by E x V (chaos), with BLOSUM62-based TCRdist calculated between CDR3 peptides within each V-J. Welch's t-statistics and random forest reduced roughly 500 V-J features to fewer than 15, which were used in a naive Bayes classifier (R e1071). TCRdb passed the public sequencing reads through fastp at Q25 and MiXCR, retaining productive beta sequences. Every entry covers one CDR3 protein and lists the most common genes and DNA from its rows. TCRdb, not the authors, supplied the V and J calls. Across this sample there are a few hundred thousand distinct CDR3 sequences, with around 16% seen only once. The top ten clones comprise about 45% of the sample.

The CDR3 has 14 amino acids, counting the end cysteine and phenylalanine. Of the read, only the CDR3 DNA is kept; its 42 bases are in frame from base 1. As encoded in the germline V gene, CDR1 is ENHRY while CDR2 is SYGVKD. V and J are truncated by 2 bases and 7 bases respectively, leaving an intervening sequence of 15 bases. A patient counted as having stable Graves' hyperthyroidism if no progression to ophthalmopathy occurred over 18 months of follow-up. Hyperthyroidism patients were aged 18 to 65 years and newly diagnosed, with disease duration of less than 2 months. Exclusion was applied to patients with uncontrolled infections, other autoimmune diseases, pregnancy or lactation. Diagnoses were based on clinical symptoms, serum thyroxine and TRAb, thyroid ultrasound and orbital computed tomography. Ficoll-Paque density gradient centrifugation was used to isolate PBMCs from around 9.1 ml of fresh peripheral blood. Total RNA was extracted using Trizol reagent, and RNA quality was assessed on an Agilent 2100 Bioanalyzer.

Points on this clonotype: No antigen is known for it. The input lacks base qualities; no much larger clone sits a single base away.

This TCR was recovered from a man in his forties with Graves' hyperthyroidism. The sequencing sample was made of blood. The sequence links TRBV10-3 to TRBJ2-7; 5 matching bases give a weak D call of TRBD2. The encoded CDR3 is CAISETRGFIEQYF. The DNA is as follows: TGTGCCATCAGTGAGACTCGAGGGTTCATAGAGCAGTACTTC.